The source of this T cell receptor (beta chain) is a study of T-cell memory formation after mild COVID-19. Study details: Largely, the TCR clusters proved donor specific. General study findings and limits: Among contracting clones, CD4+ were mainly CM/EM and CD8+ enriched in EMRA. Clones shrinking from day 15 to 85 showed even CD4/CD8 mixes; later expanders tilted CD4+.

V gave up 4 bases and J gave up 6 bases, with 21 bases separating them. The CDR3 is 16 residues long. Germline V gene data show CDR1 as SGHTA and CDR2 as FQGNSA. The TCR alpha and TCR beta cDNA libraries, bearing sample barcodes and UMIs, were generated by 5'RACE using constant-segment primers. TCRdb ran MiXCR on the 5' RACE reads and lists one entry per CDR3 protein. The sample yields about 430,000 distinct CDR3 sequences, roughly 26% seen once. This clonotype was counted a few times. Its target is not known. This clonotype originated in an adult woman who had mild COVID-19 (a few samples of this study predate the infection). Cell type and time point are not known. V is TRBV7-2 and J is TRBJ1-2, with D possibly TRBD1 on 5 matching bases. The sample was PBMCs or a T cell subset sorted from them (not recorded which). Written as DNA, the CDR3 is TGTGCCAGCAGCTCCTACGGGGCCCGTCTGAGGAATGGCTACACCTTC. It yields the protein CASSSYGARLRNGYTF.